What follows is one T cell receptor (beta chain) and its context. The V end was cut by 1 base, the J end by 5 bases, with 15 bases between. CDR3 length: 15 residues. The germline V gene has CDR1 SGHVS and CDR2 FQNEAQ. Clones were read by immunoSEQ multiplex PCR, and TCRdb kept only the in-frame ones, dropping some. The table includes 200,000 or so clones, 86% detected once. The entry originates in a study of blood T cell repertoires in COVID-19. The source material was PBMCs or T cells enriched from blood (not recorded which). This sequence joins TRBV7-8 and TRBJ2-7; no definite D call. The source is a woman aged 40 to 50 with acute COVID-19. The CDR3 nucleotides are TGTGCCAGCAGCTTAGATTCGGTCATTACAGACGAGCAGTACTTC. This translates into CASSLDSVITDEQYF.